Listed below are T cell receptor beta chains from one sample, sequenced in a study of regulatory T cells in long-lasting Graves disease. One entry per CDR3 protein results from TCRdb running MiXCR on the multiplex PCR reads. The sample yields 440,000 or so distinct CDR3 sequences, more than 12% seen once. Another study also made use of these data, one on T cells in Graves' hyperthyroidism and ophthalmopathy.

The sample was peripheral blood mononuclear cells (PBMCs), taken at new diagnosis, from a patient treated with antithyroid drugs. These receptors originate from a woman under 40 with Graves disease. CDR3s include the opening cysteine and the closing phenylalanine or tryptophan. Each record gives: J gene, clone size, D gene, V gene, CDR3 protein, CDR3 DNA. A D gene is named only where the DNA matches it firmly. Size tells how often a clone was seen (once, few, many) or the class of an expanded clone, and some rows leave it out.

J: TRBJ2-3
size: .
D: TRBD2
V: TRBV5-6
CDR3: CASSLVLAGAESDTQYF
DNA: TGTGCCAGCAGCTTGGTGTTAGCGGGGGCTGAGTCAGATACGCAGTATTTT

J: TRBJ2-1
size: few
D: .
V: TRBV9
CDR3: CASSVRGGSYNEQFF
DNA: TGTGCCAGCAGCGTGAGGGGGGGGTCCTACAATGAGCAGTTCTTC

J: TRBJ2-7
size: many
D: .
V: TRBV11-2
CDR3: CASSSSSYEQYF
DNA: TGTGCCAGCAGCAGTAGCTCCTACGAGCAGTACTTC

J: TRBJ1-6
size: .
D: .
V: TRBV20-1
CDR3: CSAREGMYSPLHF
DNA: TGCAGTGCTAGAGAGGGGATGTATTCACCCCTCCACTTT

J: TRBJ2-7
size: many
D: .
V: TRBV28
CDR3: CASTAGVSYEQYF
DNA: TGTGCCAGCACCGCAGGGGTCTCCTACGAGCAGTACTTC

J: TRBJ2-7
size: .
D: TRBD2
V: TRBV15
CDR3: CATSRDRSSGREKYF
DNA: TGTGCCACCAGCAGAGACCGGAGTAGCGGGAGAGAAAAGTACTTC

J: TRBJ2-2
size: many
D: TRBD2
V: TRBV19
CDR3: CASSKVAGEGTGELFF
DNA: TGTGCCAGTAGTAAGGTAGCGGGAGAGGGCACCGGGGAGCTGTTTTTT

J: TRBJ2-2
size: many
D: .
V: TRBV27
CDR3: CASSWRDDTGELFF
DNA: TGTGCCAGCAGTTGGAGGGACGACACCGGGGAGCTGTTTTTT

J: TRBJ2-1
size: .
D: .
V: TRBV18
CDR3: CASSLAFREVYNEQFF
DNA: TGTGCCAGCTCTCTCGCTTTCCGGGAAGTCTACAATGAGCAGTTCTTC

J: TRBJ1-5
size: many
D: .
V: TRBV29-1
CDR3: CSVDDENQPQHF
DNA: TGCAGCGTTGACGACGAGAATCAGCCCCAGCATTTT

J: TRBJ1-1
size: many
D: .
V: TRBV29-1
CDR3: CSVEGRLMNTEAFF
DNA: TGCAGCGTTGAAGGCAGACTAATGAACACTGAAGCTTTCTTT

J: TRBJ2-3
size: many
D: .
V: TRBV11-3
CDR3: CASRAPGKDTQYF
DNA: TGTGCCAGCAGAGCACCCGGGAAAGATACGCAGTATTTT

J: TRBJ2-1
size: many
D: TRBD2
V: TRBV3-1
CDR3: CASSPGTSAISEQFF
DNA: TGTGCCAGCAGCCCCGGGACTAGCGCTATCAGTGAGCAGTTCTTC

J: TRBJ1-5
size: .
D: .
V: TRBV4-1
CDR3: CASSQDPGGNQPQHF
DNA: TGCGCCAGCAGCCAAGATCCTGGGGGCAATCAGCCCCAGCATTTT

J: TRBJ2-7
size: many
D: TRBD1
V: TRBV27
CDR3: CASSLTGGAYEQYF
DNA: TGTGCCAGCAGTTTGACAGGGGGTGCCTACGAGCAGTACTTC

J: TRBJ2-1
size: many
D: TRBD2
V: TRBV10-3
CDR3: CAISPSLAGGYNEQFF
DNA: TGTGCCATCAGTCCCTCCTTAGCGGGAGGGTACAATGAGCAGTTCTTC

J: TRBJ2-1
size: many
D: .
V: TRBV15
CDR3: CATRNPDYNEQFF
DNA: TGTGCCACCAGGAACCCGGACTACAATGAGCAGTTCTTC

J: TRBJ1-2
size: few
D: .
V: TRBV20-1
CDR3: CSLQGIENGYTF
DNA: TGCAGCTTACAGGGCATTGAGAATGGCTACACCTTC

J: TRBJ2-5
size: .
D: TRBD2
V: TRBV15
CDR3: CATSRSVVAGGQETQYF
DNA: TGTGCCACCAGCAGATCCGTTGTAGCGGGAGGTCAAGAGACCCAGTACTTC

J: TRBJ2-7
size: many
D: TRBD2
V: TRBV12-3/TRBV12-4
CDR3: CASSPATGTSGEQYF
DNA: TGTGCCAGCAGTCCTGCGACCGGGACTAGCGGGGAGCAGTACTTC

J: TRBJ2-3
size: many
D: .
V: TRBV7-9
CDR3: CASSLGGRGTDTQYF
DNA: TGTGCCAGCAGCTTAGGCGGGCGGGGCACAGATACGCAGTATTTT

J: TRBJ2-7
size: few
D: .
V: TRBV5-1
CDR3: CASSLQVQGHEQYF
DNA: TGCGCCAGCAGCTTGCAGGTGCAGGGCCACGAGCAGTACTTC

J: TRBJ2-5
size: many
D: TRBD2
V: TRBV6-2/TRBV6-3
CDR3: CASSSTLAGAGRETQYF
DNA: TGTGCCAGCAGTTCAACACTAGCGGGAGCGGGGAGGGAGACCCAGTACTTC

J: TRBJ2-5
size: many
D: TRBD2
V: TRBV2
CDR3: CASITTSGRWTETQYF
DNA: TGTGCCAGCATCACAACTAGCGGGAGATGGACAGAGACCCAGTACTTC

J: TRBJ1-5
size: few
D: .
V: TRBV20-1
CDR3: CSARGGQFSNQPQHF
DNA: TGCAGTGCTAGGGGGGGGCAGTTTAGCAATCAGCCCCAGCATTTT

J: TRBJ1-5
size: .
D: .
V: TRBV7-8
CDR3: CASSLGTVSNQPQHF
DNA: TGTGCCAGCAGCTTAGGAACGGTTAGCAATCAGCCCCAGCATTTT

J: TRBJ2-1
size: .
D: TRBD2
V: TRBV30
CDR3: CAWSFGGSLTYNEQFF
DNA: TGTGCCTGGAGTTTCGGGGGGAGTTTGACCTACAATGAGCAGTTCTTC

J: TRBJ2-4
size: .
D: .
V: TRBV19
CDR3: CASSLAGIAKNIQYF
DNA: TGTGCCAGTAGTCTGGCAGGTATTGCCAAAAACATTCAGTACTTC

J: TRBJ2-3
size: many
D: TRBD2
V: TRBV5-1
CDR3: CASSWGLAGAGTDTQYF
DNA: TGCGCCAGCAGCTGGGGACTAGCGGGAGCGGGGACAGATACGCAGTATTTT

J: TRBJ2-1
size: many
D: TRBD1
V: TRBV6-1
CDR3: CASRGTGSSYNEQFF
DNA: TGTGCCAGCAGGGGGACAGGGAGCTCCTACAATGAGCAGTTCTTC

J: TRBJ2-5
size: once
D: .
V: TRBV4-1
CDR3: CASSQAGGGRETQYF
DNA: TGCGCCAGCAGCCAAGCTGGGGGGGGGCGAGAGACCCAGTACTTC

J: TRBJ2-2
size: many
D: TRBD1
V: TRBV5-1
CDR3: CASSWDRDRDTGELFF
DNA: TGCGCCAGCAGCTGGGACCGGGACAGGGACACCGGGGAGCTGTTTTTT

J: TRBJ1-5
size: many
D: .
V: TRBV11-1
CDR3: CASSQGTYQPQHF
DNA: TGTGCCAGCAGCCAGGGAACCTATCAGCCCCAGCATTTT

J: TRBJ2-1
size: few
D: .
V: TRBV25-1
CDR3: CASSELGGQGYNEQFF
DNA: TGTGCCAGCAGTGAACTAGGCGGCCAGGGCTACAATGAGCAGTTCTTC

J: TRBJ2-7
size: few
D: .
V: TRBV20-1
CDR3: CSAIGTSSCEQYF
DNA: TGCAGTGCGATCGGGACGAGCTCCTGCGAGCAGTACTTC

J: TRBJ2-3
size: many
D: TRBD2
V: TRBV7-9
CDR3: CASSKVTSGRGGTDTQYF
DNA: TGTGCCAGCAGCAAGGTGACTAGCGGGAGAGGAGGGACAGATACGCAGTATTTT

J: TRBJ2-4
size: few
D: .
V: TRBV28
CDR3: CASSLITRNIQYF
DNA: TGTGCCAGCAGTTTAATTACTAGAAACATTCAGTACTTC

J: TRBJ1-3
size: many
D: .
V: TRBV18
CDR3: CASSPPSGAGNTIYF
DNA: TGTGCCAGCTCACCACCGTCAGGTGCTGGAAACACCATATATTTT

J: TRBJ2-3
size: .
D: TRBD1
V: TRBV5-1
CDR3: CASSLSQGARADTQYF
DNA: TGCGCCAGCAGCTTGTCTCAGGGGGCGCGGGCAGATACGCAGTATTTT

J: TRBJ2-7
size: many
D: TRBD2
V: TRBV27
CDR3: CASSFFGGSSYEQYF
DNA: TGTGCCAGCAGTTTTTTCGGCGGGAGCTCCTACGAGCAGTACTTC

J: TRBJ1-2
size: .
D: .
V: TRBV29-1
CDR3: CSVAWADGYTF
DNA: TGCAGCGTTGCTTGGGCGGATGGCTACACCTTC

J: TRBJ2-3
size: many
D: TRBD1
V: TRBV6-1
CDR3: CASSAPGGGSTDTQYF
DNA: TGTGCCAGCAGTGCCCCAGGGGGCGGAAGCACAGATACGCAGTATTTT

J: TRBJ1-1
size: few
D: TRBD1
V: TRBV4-1
CDR3: CASSQENRGLIEAFF
DNA: TGCGCCAGCAGCCAAGAAAACAGGGGACTTATTGAAGCTTTCTTT

J: TRBJ2-3
size: few
D: TRBD2
V: TRBV9
CDR3: CASSSRTSGGDTQYF
DNA: TGTGCCAGCAGCTCACGGACTAGCGGTGGGGATACGCAGTATTTT

J: TRBJ2-7
size: .
D: .
V: TRBV18
CDR3: CASSPDSEQYF
DNA: TGTGCCAGCTCACCGGACAGTGAGCAGTACTTC

J: TRBJ1-2
size: many
D: .
V: TRBV11-1
CDR3: CASSPDSGRDYGYTF
DNA: TGTGCCAGCAGCCCAGATTCCGGCCGGGACTATGGCTACACCTTC

J: TRBJ2-1
size: .
D: TRBD2
V: TRBV7-3
CDR3: CASSLYSSGRLHSYNEQFF
DNA: TGTGCCAGCAGCTTATACTCTAGCGGGAGGCTACATTCCTACAATGAGCAGTTCTTC

J: TRBJ2-5
size: few
D: .
V: TRBV19
CDR3: CASSHGETQYF
DNA: TGTGCCAGTAGTCACGGGGAGACCCAGTACTTC

J: TRBJ1-5
size: many
D: .
V: TRBV7-6
CDR3: CASSLGGAGPNQPQHF
DNA: TGTGCCAGCAGCTTAGGGGGAGCGGGCCCCAATCAGCCCCAGCATTTT

J: TRBJ2-3
size: .
D: TRBD2
V: TRBV7-8
CDR3: CASSPRTRPDTDTQYF
DNA: TGTGCCAGCAGCCCCCGGACTAGGCCTGACACAGATACGCAGTATTTT